This T cell receptor (beta chain) was observed in a study of blood T cells in healthy people across ages. Next came a second PCR, run for about 6 to 12 cycles, which used a sample-barcoded 5' primer along with a J-beta primer mix. TCRdb re-called the 5' RACE reads with MiXCR, one entry per CDR3 protein. Here the sample spans over a million distinct CDR3 sequences, more than 40% being singletons. PBMCs, at least 7 million per sample, were isolated. The authors extracted at least 6 micrograms of total RNA per sample. This clonotype has only a few counts. Source material: blood. The TCR was taken from a woman in her fifties or sixties in good health.

The CDR3 sequence: CASSQHQPWTSGRAYLVYNEQFF. CDR3 DNA: TGCGCCAGCAGCCAGCACCAACCCTGGACTAGCGGGAGGGCTTATCTTGTCTACAATGAGCAGTTCTTC. This chain uses TRBV4-1 with TRBJ2-1; 15 nucleotides align to TRBD2. Germline V gene data show CDR1 as MGHRA and CDR2 as YSYEKL. The CDR3 length is 23 residues. The V gene end was trimmed by 3 bases and the J gene end by 3 bases; junction bases not matched to a gene: 21.